Detailed here is one TCR beta chain. Its antigen is still unknown. The germline V gene has CDR1 MDHEN and CDR2 SYDVKM. This CDR3 is 15 amino acids long. Trimming removed 2 bases from V and 7 bases from J; junction bases left unmatched: 5. This sample was included in a study of immune evolution from preneoplasia to lung adenocarcinoma. H&E slides confirmed each diagnosis, reviewed by two pathologists independently. Measured with immunoSEQ multiplex PCR; TCRdb has only the in-frame clones, and not every one. The sample has approximately 6,800 clones; roughly 79% are singletons. Study-level results: Later-stage lesions seemingly showed higher T cell density and diversity than normal lung.

The sequenced sample consisted of FFPE adjacent normal lung tissue. The chain recombines TRBV28 with TRBJ1-1; 12 bases match TRBD1. The TCR comes from a person between 65 and 79 years old with lung adenocarcinoma. The CDR3 bases are TGTGCCAGCAGTTTACGGGACAGGGGGCGACTTGAAGCTTTCTTT. It translates to CASSLRDRGRLEAFF.